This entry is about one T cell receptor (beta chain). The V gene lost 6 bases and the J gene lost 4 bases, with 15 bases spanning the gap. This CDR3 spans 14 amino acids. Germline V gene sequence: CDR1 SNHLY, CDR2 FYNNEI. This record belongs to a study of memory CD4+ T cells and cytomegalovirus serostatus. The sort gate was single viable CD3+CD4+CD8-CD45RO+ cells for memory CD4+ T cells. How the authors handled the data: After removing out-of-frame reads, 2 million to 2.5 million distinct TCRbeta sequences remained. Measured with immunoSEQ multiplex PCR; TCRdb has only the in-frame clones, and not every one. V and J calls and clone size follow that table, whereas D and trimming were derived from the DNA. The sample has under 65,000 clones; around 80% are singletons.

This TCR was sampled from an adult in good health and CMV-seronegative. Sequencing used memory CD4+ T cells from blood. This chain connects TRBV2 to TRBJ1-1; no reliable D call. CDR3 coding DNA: TGTGCCAGCAGCGAGGGTGGGATGAGCACTGAAGCTTTCTTT. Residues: CASSEGGMSTEAFF.